This is a list of T cell receptor beta chains from one sample in a study of neurological immune-mediated disorders. One entry per CDR3 protein, called by TCRdb with MiXCR from the 5' RACE reads. The sample has approximately 50,000 distinct CDR3 sequences, 4.5% to 7% seen once. Source material: CD4+ T cells from blood. The receptors were sampled from a woman under 30 with multiple sclerosis. Each CDR3 is given with its conserved first and last residue. D genes are given only for firm matches. Only some rows state a clone size, as once, few, many or a class for expanded clones.

DNA: TGCGCCAGCAGCCTAAGCCCGGGGACTGAAGCTTTCTTT
CDR3: CASSLSPGTEAFF
size: NA
V: TRBV10-1
J: TRBJ1-1
D: NA

DNA: TGTGCCAGCAGTACCCACAATATTAGGACAGGGATGACTTTCTTT
CDR3: CASSTHNIRTGMTFF
size: many
V: TRBV12-3/TRBV12-4
J: TRBJ1-1
D: TRBD1

DNA: TGTGCCAGTACGGGACCACTATACTCTGGGGCCAACGTCCTGACTTTC
CDR3: CASTGPLYSGANVLTF
size: many
V: TRBV19
J: TRBJ2-6
D: NA

DNA: TGCAGCGTTGTGACAGGAAAAAACATTCAGTACTTC
CDR3: CSVVTGKNIQYF
size: many
V: TRBV29-1
J: TRBJ2-4
D: NA

DNA: TGTGCCAGCAGTTTTAACCGGGATTCTGGGGAGCTGTTTTTT
CDR3: CASSFNRDSGELFF
size: many
V: TRBV27
J: TRBJ2-2
D: NA

DNA: TGCAGTGCTAGAGATCGGGCAGATAATCAGCCCCAGCATTTT
CDR3: CSARDRADNQPQHF
size: many
V: TRBV20-1
J: TRBJ1-5
D: NA

DNA: TGTGCCAGCAGCTCGACAGGGACGGGCTATGGCTACACCTTC
CDR3: CASSSTGTGYGYTF
size: many
V: TRBV7-6
J: TRBJ1-2
D: TRBD1

DNA: TGTGCCAGCAGTTTTGGGTTGAACACTGAAGCTTTCTTT
CDR3: CASSFGLNTEAFF
size: many
V: TRBV12-3/TRBV12-4
J: TRBJ1-1
D: NA

DNA: TGCAGTGCTAGCGCAGGAGTAGACTATGGCTACACCTTC
CDR3: CSASAGVDYGYTF
size: many
V: TRBV20-1
J: TRBJ1-2
D: NA

DNA: TGTGCCACCAGTTTCTTAGGGGGCAATGAGGGCTACACCTTC
CDR3: CATSFLGGNEGYTF
size: many
V: TRBV15
J: TRBJ1-2
D: TRBD1

DNA: TGTGCCAGCAGCATAGACGTTGGGACTTTCGGATACAATCAGCCCCAGCATTTT
CDR3: CASSIDVGTFGYNQPQHF
size: many
V: TRBV7-9
J: TRBJ1-5
D: NA

DNA: TGCGCCAGCAGCCCTTCAGGGGGCTGGCCCTACGAGCAGTACTTC
CDR3: CASSPSGGWPYEQYF
size: many
V: TRBV5-1
J: TRBJ2-7
D: TRBD1

DNA: TGTGCCTGGAGTATCCGCGTTCTGAACACTGAAGCTTTCTTT
CDR3: CAWSIRVLNTEAFF
size: many
V: TRBV30
J: TRBJ1-1
D: NA

DNA: TGCAGTGCTAGCGAGGCGACCACTGAAGCTTTCTTT
CDR3: CSASEATTEAFF
size: few
V: TRBV20-1
J: TRBJ1-1
D: NA

DNA: TGTGCCAGCAGCGATGGGACAGGGGGGGGGGCCTACGAGCAGTACTTC
CDR3: CASSDGTGGGAYEQYF
size: many
V: TRBV2
J: TRBJ2-7
D: TRBD1

DNA: TGTGCCTCCGCAGGAGGGGGCTTCGGACAGCCCCAGCATTTT
CDR3: CASAGGGFGQPQHF
size: few
V: TRBV30
J: TRBJ1-5
D: TRBD1

DNA: TGTGCCAGCAGCCAAGGCTCCGGGACAGCCTTAGATACGCAGTATTTT
CDR3: CASSQGSGTALDTQYF
size: many
V: TRBV3-1
J: TRBJ2-3
D: TRBD1

DNA: TGTGCCAGTAGCCAAGCCGGCATCGGCACTGAAGCTTTCTTT
CDR3: CASSQAGIGTEAFF
size: many
V: TRBV3-1
J: TRBJ1-1
D: NA

DNA: TGTGCCAGCAGCTTAGCGCTCCTAGGACAGGGGGGAAGGCCAAATTCACCCCTCCACTTT
CDR3: CASSLALLGQGGRPNSPLHF
size: many
V: TRBV7-8
J: TRBJ1-6
D: TRBD1

DNA: TGTGCGGGTAGACAGGGCCCGGGCACTTACGAGCAGTACTTC
CDR3: CAGRQGPGTYEQYF
size: many
V: TRBV10-3
J: TRBJ2-7
D: TRBD1

DNA: TGTGCCAGCAGCAGTATTACAGGGGGCAGCGCTGAAGCTTTCTTT
CDR3: CASSSITGGSAEAFF
size: once
V: TRBV21-1
J: TRBJ1-1
D: NA

DNA: TGCAGTGCTAGATTACAGGGGGCCGCAGATACGCAGTATTTT
CDR3: CSARLQGAADTQYF
size: many
V: TRBV20-1
J: TRBJ2-3
D: TRBD1

DNA: TGTGCCAGCAGCCAAGTACGTTCTGGAAACACCATATATTTT
CDR3: CASSQVRSGNTIYF
size: many
V: TRBV14
J: TRBJ1-3
D: NA

DNA: TGTGCCAGCAGCTTATCGCTAGCTAGGACAGATACGCAGTATTTT
CDR3: CASSLSLARTDTQYF
size: many
V: TRBV7-2
J: TRBJ2-3
D: NA

DNA: TGTGCCAGCTCACGCACCCGTGTGGGGAACGCGGACTATGGCTACACCTTC
CDR3: CASSRTRVGNADYGYTF
size: many
V: TRBV18
J: TRBJ1-2
D: NA

DNA: TGCAGTGCCCCGGGACAGCGAAATGAGCAGTTCTTC
CDR3: CSAPGQRNEQFF
size: many
V: TRBV20-1
J: TRBJ2-1
D: TRBD1

DNA: TGCAGTGCTTCCCGCCCTCCTATCGAGGGCTACACCTTC
CDR3: CSASRPPIEGYTF
size: many
V: TRBV20-1
J: TRBJ1-2
D: NA

DNA: TGTGCCAGCAGTTTGTACTCTGGAGCCACCGGGGAGCTGTTTTTT
CDR3: CASSLYSGATGELFF
size: many
V: TRBV12-3/TRBV12-4
J: TRBJ2-2
D: NA

DNA: TGCAGTCCGCCTCTGGAGACCCAGTACTTC
CDR3: CSPPLETQYF
size: many
V: TRBV20-1
J: TRBJ2-5
D: NA

DNA: TGCAGTGCTAGAGGGGACAGGCTGAACACTGAAGCTTTCTTT
CDR3: CSARGDRLNTEAFF
size: many
V: TRBV20-1
J: TRBJ1-1
D: TRBD1

DNA: TGTGCCAGCAGCCAAGGGACAGGGGGAGCGGCATATGGCTACACCTTC
CDR3: CASSQGTGGAAYGYTF
size: few
V: TRBV6-5
J: TRBJ1-2
D: TRBD1

DNA: TGTGCCAGCAACTATGGTACAGGGCCTCAAAGTTGGGGCCATAACTATGGCTACACCTTC
CDR3: CASNYGTGPQSWGHNYGYTF
size: many
V: TRBV5-6
J: TRBJ1-2
D: NA

DNA: TGTGCCAGCAGTTACAGGGGGAGGAGGGGCCCTCAGGGGAACTATGGCTACACCTTC
CDR3: CASSYRGRRGPQGNYGYTF
size: many
V: TRBV6-5
J: TRBJ1-2
D: NA

DNA: TGCAGCGTTGTGGGGGATCGGGGAAACACCATATATTTT
CDR3: CSVVGDRGNTIYF
size: many
V: TRBV29-1
J: TRBJ1-3
D: NA

DNA: TGCGCCAGCAGCCAAGATGGGACGGGAGGCTACAATGAGCAGTTCTTC
CDR3: CASSQDGTGGYNEQFF
size: NA
V: TRBV4-3
J: TRBJ2-1
D: TRBD2